This TCR beta chain was observed in a study of radiotherapy plus CTLA-4 blockade in lung cancer. The table came from immunoSEQ multiplex PCR; TCRdb's copy has only in-frame clones and leaves some out. The sample has tens of thousands of clones; about 88% are singletons. Points from the study as a whole: Subsequent to radiotherapy plus ipilimumab, tumor-derived TCR clones underwent expansion in blood.

Points on this clone: Its antigen is as yet unknown.

The germline gives CDR1 MNHEY, CDR2 SMNVEV (reference sequence). This CDR3 is 15 amino acids long. V lost 8 bases, J lost 2 bases, and 11 bases stayed unmatched. The chain uses TRBV27 and TRBJ2-7; 8 positions match TRBD1. The sequence was obtained from a human donor with non-small cell lung cancer that progressed on radiotherapy plus ipilimumab. Sequencing was performed on peripheral blood, taken from a patient treated with radiotherapy plus ipilimumab. CDR3 region: CASRTLQGVAYEQYF. CDR3 bases: TGTGCCAGCCGAACTCTACAGGGGGTGGCCTACGAGCAGTACTTC.